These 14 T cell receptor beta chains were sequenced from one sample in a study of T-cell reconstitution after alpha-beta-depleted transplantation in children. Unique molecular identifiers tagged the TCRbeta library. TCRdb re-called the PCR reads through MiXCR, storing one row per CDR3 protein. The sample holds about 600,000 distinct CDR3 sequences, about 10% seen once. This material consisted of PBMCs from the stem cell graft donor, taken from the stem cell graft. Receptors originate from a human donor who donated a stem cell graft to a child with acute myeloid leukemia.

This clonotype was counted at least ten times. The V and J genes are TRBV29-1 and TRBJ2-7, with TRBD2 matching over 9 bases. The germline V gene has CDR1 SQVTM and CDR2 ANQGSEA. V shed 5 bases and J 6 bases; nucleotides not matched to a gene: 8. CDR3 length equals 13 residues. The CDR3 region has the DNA TGCAGCGTTCTTTCAGCGGGAGGCCCCGAGCAGTACTTC. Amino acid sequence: CSVLSAGGPEQYF.

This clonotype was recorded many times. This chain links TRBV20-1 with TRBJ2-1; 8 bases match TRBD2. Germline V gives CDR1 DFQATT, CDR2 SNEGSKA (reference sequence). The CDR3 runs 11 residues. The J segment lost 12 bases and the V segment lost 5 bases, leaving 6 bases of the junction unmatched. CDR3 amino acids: CSASPAGVQFF. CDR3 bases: TGCAGTGCTTCCCCAGCGGGAGTGCAGTTCTTC.

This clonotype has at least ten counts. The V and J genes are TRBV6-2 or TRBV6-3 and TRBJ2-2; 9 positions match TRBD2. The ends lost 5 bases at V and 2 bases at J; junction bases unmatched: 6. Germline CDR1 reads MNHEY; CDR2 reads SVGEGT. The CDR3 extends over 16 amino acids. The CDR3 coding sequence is TGTGCCAGCAGTCTACGGACTAGCGTAAACACCGGGGAGCTGTTTTTT. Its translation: CASSLRTSVNTGELFF.

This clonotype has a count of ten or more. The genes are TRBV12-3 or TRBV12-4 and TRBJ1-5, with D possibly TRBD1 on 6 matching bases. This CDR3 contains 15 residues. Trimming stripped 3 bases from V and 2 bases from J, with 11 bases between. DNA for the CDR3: TGTGCCAGCAGTTTGGGCAGGGGCGGCAATCAGCCCCAGCATTTT. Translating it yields CASSLGRGGNQPQHF.

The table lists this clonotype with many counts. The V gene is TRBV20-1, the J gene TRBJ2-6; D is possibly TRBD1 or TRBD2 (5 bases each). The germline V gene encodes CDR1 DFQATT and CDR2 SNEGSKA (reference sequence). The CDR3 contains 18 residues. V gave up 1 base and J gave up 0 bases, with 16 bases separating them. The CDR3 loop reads CSARALSGRTSGANVLTF. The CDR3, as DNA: TGCAGTGCTAGAGCCCTCTCGGGACGGACCTCTGGGGCCAACGTCCTGACTTTC.

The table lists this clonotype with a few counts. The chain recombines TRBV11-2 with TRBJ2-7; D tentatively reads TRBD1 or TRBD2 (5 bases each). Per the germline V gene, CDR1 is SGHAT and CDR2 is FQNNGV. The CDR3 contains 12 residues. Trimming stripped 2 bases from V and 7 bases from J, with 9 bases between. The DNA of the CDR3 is TGTGCCAGCAGCTTAACGGGGCAAGAGCAGTACTTC. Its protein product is CASSLTGQEQYF.

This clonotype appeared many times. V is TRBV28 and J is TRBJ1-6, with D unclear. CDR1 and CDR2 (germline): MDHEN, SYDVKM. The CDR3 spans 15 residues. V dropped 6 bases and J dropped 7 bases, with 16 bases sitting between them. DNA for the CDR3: TGTGCCAGCAGAACCCCCAGTAACGGGAATTCACCCCTCCACTTT. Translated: CASRTPSNGNSPLHF.

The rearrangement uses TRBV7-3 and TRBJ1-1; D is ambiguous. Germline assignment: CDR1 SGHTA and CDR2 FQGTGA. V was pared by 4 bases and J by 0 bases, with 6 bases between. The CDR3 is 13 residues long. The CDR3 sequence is CASSWAMNTEAFF. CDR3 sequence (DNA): TGTGCCAGCAGCTGGGCCATGAACACTGAAGCTTTCTTT. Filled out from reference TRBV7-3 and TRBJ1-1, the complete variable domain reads GAGVSQTPSNKVTEKGKYVELRCDPISGHTALYWYRQSLGQGPEFLIYFQGTGAADDSGLPNDRFFAVRPEGSVSTLKIQRTERGDSAVYLCASSWAMNTEAFFGQGTRLTVV.

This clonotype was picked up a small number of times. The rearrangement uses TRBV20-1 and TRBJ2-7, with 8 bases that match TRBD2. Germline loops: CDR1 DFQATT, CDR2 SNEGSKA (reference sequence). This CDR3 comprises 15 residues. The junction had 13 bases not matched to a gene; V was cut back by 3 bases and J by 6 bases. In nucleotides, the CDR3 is TGCAGTGCTAGGCGGACCTTAGCGGGATCCGGCGAGCAGTACTTC. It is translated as CSARRTLAGSGEQYF.

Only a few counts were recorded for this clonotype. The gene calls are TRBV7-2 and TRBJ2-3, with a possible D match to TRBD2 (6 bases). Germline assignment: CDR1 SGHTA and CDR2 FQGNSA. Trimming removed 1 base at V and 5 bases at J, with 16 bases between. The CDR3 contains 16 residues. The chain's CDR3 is CASSLVSGVPLDTQYF. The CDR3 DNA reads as TGTGCCAGCAGCTTAGTATCGGGAGTGCCCTTAGATACGCAGTATTTT.

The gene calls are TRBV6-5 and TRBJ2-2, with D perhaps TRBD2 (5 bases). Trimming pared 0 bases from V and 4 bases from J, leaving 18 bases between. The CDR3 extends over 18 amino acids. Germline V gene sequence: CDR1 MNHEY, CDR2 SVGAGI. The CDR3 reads CASSYSKYEGIGTGELFF. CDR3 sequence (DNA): TGTGCCAGCAGTTACTCGAAATATGAGGGCATCGGCACCGGGGAGCTGTTTTTT.

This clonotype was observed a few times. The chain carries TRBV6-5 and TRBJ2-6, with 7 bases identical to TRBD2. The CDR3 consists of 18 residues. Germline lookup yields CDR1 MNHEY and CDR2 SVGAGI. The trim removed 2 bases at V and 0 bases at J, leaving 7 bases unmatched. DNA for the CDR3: TGTGCCAGCAGTTACCTCAGCGGGACCGTCTCTGGGGCCAACGTCCTGACTTTC. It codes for CASSYLSGTVSGANVLTF.

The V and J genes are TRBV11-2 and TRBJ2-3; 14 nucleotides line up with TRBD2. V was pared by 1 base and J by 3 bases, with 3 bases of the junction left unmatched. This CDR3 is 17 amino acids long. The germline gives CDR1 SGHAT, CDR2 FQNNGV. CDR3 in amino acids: CASSLGGLAGVTDTQYF. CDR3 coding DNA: TGTGCCAGCAGCTTAGGGGGACTAGCGGGAGTTACAGATACGCAGTATTTT. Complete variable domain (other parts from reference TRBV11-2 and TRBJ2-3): EAGVAQSPRYKIIEKRQSVAFWCNPISGHATLYWYQQILGQGPKLLIQFQNNGVVDDSQLPKDRFSAERLKGVDSTLKIQPAKLEDSAVYLCASSLGGLAGVTDTQYFGPGTRLTVL.

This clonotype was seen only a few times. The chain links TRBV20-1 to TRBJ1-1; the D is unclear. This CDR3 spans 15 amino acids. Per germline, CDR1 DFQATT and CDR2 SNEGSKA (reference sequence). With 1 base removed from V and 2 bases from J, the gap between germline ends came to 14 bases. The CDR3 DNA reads TGCAGTGCTAGAGGTAGTGAGGCCACAAACACTGAAGCTTTCTTT. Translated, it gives CSARGSEATNTEAFF.